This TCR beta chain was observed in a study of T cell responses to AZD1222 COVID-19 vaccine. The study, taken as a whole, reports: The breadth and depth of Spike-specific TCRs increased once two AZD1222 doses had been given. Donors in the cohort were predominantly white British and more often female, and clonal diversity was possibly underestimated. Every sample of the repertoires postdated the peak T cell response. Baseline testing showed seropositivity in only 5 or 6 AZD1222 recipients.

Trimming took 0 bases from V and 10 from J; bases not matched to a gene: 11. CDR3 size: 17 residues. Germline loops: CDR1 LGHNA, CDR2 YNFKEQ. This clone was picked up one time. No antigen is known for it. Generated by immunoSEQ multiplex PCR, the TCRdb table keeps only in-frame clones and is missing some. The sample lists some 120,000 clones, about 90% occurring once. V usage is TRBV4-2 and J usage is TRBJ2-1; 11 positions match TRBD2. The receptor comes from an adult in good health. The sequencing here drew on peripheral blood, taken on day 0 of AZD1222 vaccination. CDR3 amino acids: CASSQDELRTSGREQFF. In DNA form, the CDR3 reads TGTGCCAGCAGCCAAGATGAGCTTCGGACTAGCGGGCGGGAGCAGTTCTTC.